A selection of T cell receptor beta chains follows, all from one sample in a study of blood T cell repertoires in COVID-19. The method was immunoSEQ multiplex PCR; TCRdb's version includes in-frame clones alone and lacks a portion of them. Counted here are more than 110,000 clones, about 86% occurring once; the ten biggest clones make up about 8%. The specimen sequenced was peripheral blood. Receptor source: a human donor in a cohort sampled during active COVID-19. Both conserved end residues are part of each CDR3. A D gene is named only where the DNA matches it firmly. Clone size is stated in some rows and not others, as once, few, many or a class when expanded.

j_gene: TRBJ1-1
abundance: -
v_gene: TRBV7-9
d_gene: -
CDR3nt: TGTGCCAGCAGCTTGGCAATGAACACTGAAGCTTTCTTT
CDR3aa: CASSLAMNTEAFF

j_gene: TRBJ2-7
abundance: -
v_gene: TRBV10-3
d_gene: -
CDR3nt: TGTGCCATCAGCTCCGGGACAAACTCCTACGAGCAGTACTTC
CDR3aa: CAISSGTNSYEQYF

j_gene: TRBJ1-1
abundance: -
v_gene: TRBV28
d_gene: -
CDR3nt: TGTGCCAGCAGTTTACCGCAGGGCGGCAACACTGAAGCTTTCTTT
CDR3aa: CASSLPQGGNTEAFF

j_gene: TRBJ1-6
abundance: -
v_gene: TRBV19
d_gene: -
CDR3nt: TGTGCCAGTAGACAAGAGTTACAGGGTGGTTCACCCCTCCACTTT
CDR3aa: CASRQELQGGSPLHF

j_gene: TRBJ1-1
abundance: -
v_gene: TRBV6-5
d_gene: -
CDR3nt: TGTGCCAGCAGCCCCATTGAGTTTGAAGCTTTCTTT
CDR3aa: CASSPIEFEAFF

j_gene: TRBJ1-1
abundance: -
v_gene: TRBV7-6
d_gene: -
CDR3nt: TGTGCCAGCAGCTTAAAAGGGGGCACTGAAGCTTTCTTT
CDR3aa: CASSLKGGTEAFF

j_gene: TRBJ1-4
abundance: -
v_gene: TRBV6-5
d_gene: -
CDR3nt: TGTGCCAGCAGAGATACATTGGCGCGGGAAAAACTGTTTTTT
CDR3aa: CASRDTLAREKLFF

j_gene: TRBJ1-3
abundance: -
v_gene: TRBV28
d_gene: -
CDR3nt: TGTGCCAGCAGTTTACAGGAGGACACCATATATTTT
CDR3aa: CASSLQEDTIYF

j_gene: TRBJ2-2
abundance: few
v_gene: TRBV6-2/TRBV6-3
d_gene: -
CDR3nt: TGTGCCAGCAGTTACACTATCACCGGGGAGCTGTTTTTT
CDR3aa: CASSYTITGELFF

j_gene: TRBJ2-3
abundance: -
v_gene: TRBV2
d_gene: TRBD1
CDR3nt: TGTGCCAGCAGTCGACAGGGGGCAAGCACAGATACGCAGTATTTT
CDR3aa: CASSRQGASTDTQYF

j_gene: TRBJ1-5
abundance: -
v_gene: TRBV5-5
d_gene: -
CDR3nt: TGTGCCAGCAGCTTGTTGGGGCAAAATCAGCCCCAGCATTTT
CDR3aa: CASSLLGQNQPQHF

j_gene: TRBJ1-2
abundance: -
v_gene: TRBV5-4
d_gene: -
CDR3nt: TGTGCCAGCAGCGATCGGGCGTCGGGCGGGTATGGCTACACCTTC
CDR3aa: CASSDRASGGYGYTF

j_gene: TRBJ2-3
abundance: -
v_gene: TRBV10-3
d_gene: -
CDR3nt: TGTGCCATCAGTGAGTCGTCAGGCCATACTAGCACAGATACGCAGTATTTT
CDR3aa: CAISESSGHTSTDTQYF

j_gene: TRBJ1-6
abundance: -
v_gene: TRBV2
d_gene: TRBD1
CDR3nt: TGTGCCAGCAGTGGGGGACAGGCCCATAATTCACCCCTCCACTTT
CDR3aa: CASSGGQAHNSPLHF

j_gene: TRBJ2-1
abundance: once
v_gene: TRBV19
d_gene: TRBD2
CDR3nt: TGTGCCAGTAGTCCGTACTACTTAGCGGGGGGGTACAATGAGCAGTTCTTC
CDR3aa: CASSPYYLAGGYNEQFF

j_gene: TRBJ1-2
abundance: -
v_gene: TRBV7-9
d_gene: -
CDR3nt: TGTGCCAGCAGCTCGTCGGGGGGGAGGAATGGCTACACCTTC
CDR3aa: CASSSSGGRNGYTF

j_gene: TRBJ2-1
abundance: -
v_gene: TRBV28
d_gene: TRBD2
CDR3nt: TGTGCCAGCAATCAAGCGGGGGGGCGGAATGAGCAGTTCTTC
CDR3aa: CASNQAGGRNEQFF

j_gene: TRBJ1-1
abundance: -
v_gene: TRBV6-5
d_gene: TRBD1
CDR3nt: TGTGCCAGCAGTTTTCTAGACAGGGGAGGACGCACTGAAGCTTTCTTT
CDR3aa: CASSFLDRGGRTEAFF

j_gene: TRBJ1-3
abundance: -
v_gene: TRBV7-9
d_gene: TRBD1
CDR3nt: TGTGCCAGCAGCTTAGATCCCGACAGGGTTGGAAACACCATATATTTT
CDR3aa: CASSLDPDRVGNTIYF

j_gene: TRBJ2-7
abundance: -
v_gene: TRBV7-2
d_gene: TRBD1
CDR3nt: TGTGCCAGCAGCTTAGCCCGGGACAGGGGCCTAGAGCAGTACTTC
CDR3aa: CASSLARDRGLEQYF

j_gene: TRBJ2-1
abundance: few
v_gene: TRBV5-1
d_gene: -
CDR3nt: TGCGCCAGCAGCTTGGAACCTCACAGGGCCGCGTACAATGAGCAGTTCTTC
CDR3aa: CASSLEPHRAAYNEQFF

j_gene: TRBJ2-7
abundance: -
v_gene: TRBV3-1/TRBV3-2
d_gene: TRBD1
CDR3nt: TGTGCCAGCAGCCTCGATCGGACAGGGGGTTCCTACGAGCAGTACTTC
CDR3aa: CASSLDRTGGSYEQYF

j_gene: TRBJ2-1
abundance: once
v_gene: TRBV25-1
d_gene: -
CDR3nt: TGTGCCAGCAGTGCCCTCAGTGAGCAGTTCTTC
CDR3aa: CASSALSEQFF

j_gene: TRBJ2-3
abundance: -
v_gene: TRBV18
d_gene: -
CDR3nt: TGTGCCAGCTCAGCCACTAGCACAGATACGCAGTATTTT
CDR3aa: CASSATSTDTQYF

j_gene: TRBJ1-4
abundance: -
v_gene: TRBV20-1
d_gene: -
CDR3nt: TGCAGTGCTAGGGACACCGGACGGTCAGTTTTT
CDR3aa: CSARDTGRSVF

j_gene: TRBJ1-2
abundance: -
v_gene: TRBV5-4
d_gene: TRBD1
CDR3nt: TGTGCCAGCAGCGCTAGACAGGGGGCAGGCTATGGCTACACCTTC
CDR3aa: CASSARQGAGYGYTF

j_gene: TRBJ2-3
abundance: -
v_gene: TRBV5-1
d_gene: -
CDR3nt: TGCGCCAGCAGCCAACCGGGAGATACGCAGTATTTT
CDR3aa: CASSQPGDTQYF

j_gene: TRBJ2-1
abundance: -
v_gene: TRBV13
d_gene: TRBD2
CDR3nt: TGTGCCAGCAGCTTAGGGCGGGGGGTATACAATGAGCAGTTCTTC
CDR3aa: CASSLGRGVYNEQFF

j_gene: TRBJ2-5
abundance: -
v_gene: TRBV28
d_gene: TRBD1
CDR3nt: TGTGCCAGCAGCTCGTTAGGGACAGGGGGTCTAGAGACCCAGTACTTC
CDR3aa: CASSSLGTGGLETQYF

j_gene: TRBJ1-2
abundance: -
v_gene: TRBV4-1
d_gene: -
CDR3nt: TGCGCCAGCAGCCAAGATTTAGCAGTCTTTAACTATGGCTACACCTTC
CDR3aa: CASSQDLAVFNYGYTF

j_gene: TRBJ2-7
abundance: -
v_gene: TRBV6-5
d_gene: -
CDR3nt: TGTGCCAGCAGTTCCATAGTTCGGGTCTACGAGCAGTACTTC
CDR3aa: CASSSIVRVYEQYF

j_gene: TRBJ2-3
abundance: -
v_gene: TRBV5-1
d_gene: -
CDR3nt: TGCGCCAGCCATTTAGGGGGGGGCCATGGAGATACGCAGTATTTT
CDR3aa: CASHLGGGHGDTQYF

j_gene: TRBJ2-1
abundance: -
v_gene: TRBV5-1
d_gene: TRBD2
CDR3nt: TGCGCCAGCAGATCTAGCGGGGGGGCGGCCTACAATGAGCAGTTCTTC
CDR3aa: CASRSSGGAAYNEQFF

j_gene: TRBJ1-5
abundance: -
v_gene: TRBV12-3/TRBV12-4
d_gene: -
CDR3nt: TGTGCCAGCAGCCGGACAGCAAGTCAGCCCCAGCATTTT
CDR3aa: CASSRTASQPQHF

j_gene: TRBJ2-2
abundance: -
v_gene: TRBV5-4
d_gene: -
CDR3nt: TGTGCCAGCAGCTTGTTGGAACAGGGAAACACCGGGGAGCTGTTTTTT
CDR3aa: CASSLLEQGNTGELFF

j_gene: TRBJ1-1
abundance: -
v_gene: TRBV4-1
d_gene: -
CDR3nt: -
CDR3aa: CASSQFSVRGDTEAFF

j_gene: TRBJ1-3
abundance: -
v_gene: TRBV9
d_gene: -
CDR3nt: TGTGCCAGCGGCCTCGGGGACACCATATATTTT
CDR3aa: CASGLGDTIYF

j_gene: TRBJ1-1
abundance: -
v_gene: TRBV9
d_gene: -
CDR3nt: TGTGCCAGCAGCGTAGGCGGGGCGCGTTTTGAAGCTTTCTTT
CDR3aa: CASSVGGARFEAFF

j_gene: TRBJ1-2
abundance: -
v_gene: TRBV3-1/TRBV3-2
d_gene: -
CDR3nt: TGTGCCAGCAGCCAGGGGACCGGGAGTCATGGCTACACCTTC
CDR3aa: CASSQGTGSHGYTF

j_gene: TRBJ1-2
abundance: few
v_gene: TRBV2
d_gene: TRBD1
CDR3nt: TGTGCCAGCCGACAGGGGAGCTATGGCTACACCTTC
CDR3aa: CASRQGSYGYTF

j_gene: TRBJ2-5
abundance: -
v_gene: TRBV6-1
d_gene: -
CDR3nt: TGTGCCAGCAGTGAAGAGTTGCTGGCGGGTGGGGAGACCCAGTACTTC
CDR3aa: CASSEELLAGGETQYF

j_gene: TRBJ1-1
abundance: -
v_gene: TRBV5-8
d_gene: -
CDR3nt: TGTGCCAGCAGCACCGGCACAGTTATGAACACTGAAGCTTTCTTT
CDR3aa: CASSTGTVMNTEAFF

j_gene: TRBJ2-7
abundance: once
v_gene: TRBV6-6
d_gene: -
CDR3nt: TGTGCCAGCAGTTACTCGGTGCGGGTCGAGCAGTACTTC
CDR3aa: CASSYSVRVEQYF

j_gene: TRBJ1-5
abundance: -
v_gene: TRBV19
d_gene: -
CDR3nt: TGTGCCAGTAGTCCGCCGGACAGTAATCAGCCCCAGCATTTT
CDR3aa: CASSPPDSNQPQHF

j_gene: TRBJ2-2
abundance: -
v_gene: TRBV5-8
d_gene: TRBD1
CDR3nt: TGTGCCAGCAGCTTGAGGGGGCCGGTGGCCGGGGAGCTGTTTTTT
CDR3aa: CASSLRGPVAGELFF

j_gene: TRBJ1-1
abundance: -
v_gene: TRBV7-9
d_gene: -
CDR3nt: TGTGCCAGCAGCCCTGGACGGTGGGGGCTTGAGGACACTGAAGCTTTCTTT
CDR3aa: CASSPGRWGLEDTEAFF

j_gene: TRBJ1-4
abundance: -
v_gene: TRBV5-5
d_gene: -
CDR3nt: TGTGCCAGCAGCTTGGCAGGGGCTGAAAAACTGTTTTTT
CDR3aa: CASSLAGAEKLFF

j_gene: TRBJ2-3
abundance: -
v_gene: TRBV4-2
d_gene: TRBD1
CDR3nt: TGTGCCAGCAGCCGCGAAAAGGGACAGGTGAGCACAGATACGCAGTATTTT
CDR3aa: CASSREKGQVSTDTQYF

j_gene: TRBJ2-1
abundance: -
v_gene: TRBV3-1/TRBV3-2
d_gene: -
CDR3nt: TGTGCCAGCAGCCAGACAATGAATGAGCAGTTCTTC
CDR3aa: CASSQTMNEQFF

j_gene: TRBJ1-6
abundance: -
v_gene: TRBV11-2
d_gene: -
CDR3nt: TGTGCCAGCAGGGGCGGGGAGCTGACCCGAAGCTCCTATAATTCACCCCTCCACTTT
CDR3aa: CASRGGELTRSSYNSPLHF